This T cell receptor beta chain was found in a study of shared clonotypes between healthy human individuals. Study in general: Every donor yielded three CD4 naive, three CD4 memory, two CD8 naive and one CD8 memory plate.

Cells designated naive CD8 were CD45RO-negative and were positively selected for CCR7, with terminally differentiated effector memory CD45RA+ cells excluded. Healthy and HIV-negative, the adult donors had no recent acute infections or vaccinations. An even split of each subset's genomic DNA across several immunoSEQ plates was performed. Generated by immunoSEQ multiplex PCR, the TCRdb table keeps only in-frame clones and is missing some. The sample lists approximately 720,000 clones, roughly 94% occurring once. The receptor comes from a man in his thirties or forties in good health. The sample comprised naive CD8+ T cells sorted from blood.

The CDR3 DNA follows: TGTGCCACCAGCAGAGCTAACACCGGGGAGCTGTTTTTT. Protein sequence: CATSRANTGELFF. The V call is TRBV15, the J call TRBJ2-2; D is uncertain. This CDR3 has 13 amino acids. Per the germline V gene, CDR1 is LNHNV and CDR2 is YYDKDF (reference sequence). Deletions cut 1 base from V and 2 bases from J, with 2 bases between.